These T cell receptor beta chains were read from a single sample in a study of T cell clonotyping in hematopoietic cell transplantation. The data were produced by immunoSEQ multiplex PCR, yet TCRdb's version contains in-frame clones alone and is incomplete. In the table there are about 19,000 clones, approximately 79% of which are singletons. Sequences were obtained from peripheral blood mononuclear cells. The receptors were sampled from a man in his fifties or sixties in good health. Some clones in this sample may be carry-over from other donors' samples. CDR3s include the opening cysteine and the closing phenylalanine or tryptophan. D genes are given only for firm matches. Clone size appears in some rows only: once, few, many, or a class for an expanded clone.

V gene: TRBV29-1; D gene: -; clone size: -; J gene: TRBJ2-7; CDR3 DNA: TGCAGCGTTGGGGAGTACGAGCAGTACTTC; CDR3 protein: CSVGEYEQYF
V gene: TRBV11-2; D gene: -; clone size: -; J gene: TRBJ1-2; CDR3 DNA: TGTGCCAGCAGCCCGCAGGGACTTAACTATGGCTACACCTTC; CDR3 protein: CASSPQGLNYGYTF
V gene: TRBV5-1; D gene: -; clone size: -; J gene: TRBJ2-7; CDR3 DNA: TGCGCCAGCAGCTCCCTGGGGTACGAGCAGTACTTC; CDR3 protein: CASSSLGYEQYF
V gene: TRBV5-4; D gene: TRBD1; clone size: -; J gene: TRBJ1-1; CDR3 DNA: TGTGCCAGCAGCCCGGGGACAGGGCATATGGGCACTGAAGCTTTCTTT; CDR3 protein: CASSPGTGHMGTEAFF
V gene: TRBV6-5; D gene: -; clone size: -; J gene: TRBJ1-1; CDR3 DNA: TGTGCCAGCAGTTACTCGGTCGCGGTGAACACTGAAGCTTTCTTT; CDR3 protein: CASSYSVAVNTEAFF
V gene: TRBV4-3; D gene: -; clone size: -; J gene: TRBJ2-5; CDR3 DNA: TGCGCCAGCAGCCAAGACAGCAGTCGGGGGGAGACCCAGTACTTC; CDR3 protein: CASSQDSSRGETQYF
V gene: TRBV28; D gene: -; clone size: -; J gene: TRBJ2-5; CDR3 DNA: TGTGCCAGCAGTGTAGGGGGGTCACAAGAGACCCAGTACTTC; CDR3 protein: CASSVGGSQETQYF
V gene: TRBV27; D gene: -; clone size: once; J gene: TRBJ1-2; CDR3 DNA: TGTGCCAGCAATCCGGGAGACTCCATTAACTATGGCTACACCTTC; CDR3 protein: CASNPGDSINYGYTF
V gene: TRBV29-1; D gene: -; clone size: -; J gene: TRBJ2-3; CDR3 DNA: TGCAGCTCGACCCGAGCTAGTACCCTTAGCACAGATACGCAGTATTTT; CDR3 protein: CSSTRASTLSTDTQYF
V gene: TRBV11-3; D gene: TRBD2; clone size: -; J gene: TRBJ2-5; CDR3 DNA: TGTGCCAGCAGCTCAAGCTTAGCGGGAGCTTGGGAGACCCAGTACTTC; CDR3 protein: CASSSSLAGAWETQYF
V gene: TRBV5-4; D gene: -; clone size: -; J gene: TRBJ1-2; CDR3 DNA: TGTGCCACCCAACCGACAGGATCCTATGGCTACACCTTC; CDR3 protein: CATQPTGSYGYTF
V gene: TRBV25-1; D gene: -; clone size: -; J gene: TRBJ2-5; CDR3 DNA: TGTGCCAGCAGTGCCACAGAGACCCAGTACTTC; CDR3 protein: CASSATETQYF
V gene: TRBV30; D gene: -; clone size: once; J gene: TRBJ2-3; CDR3 DNA: TGTGCCTGGGAGGGGGGCACAGATACGCAGTATTTT; CDR3 protein: CAWEGGTDTQYF
V gene: TRBV7-9; D gene: -; clone size: -; J gene: TRBJ1-1; CDR3 DNA: TGTGCCAGCAGCGCAGGGGCGGGAGCTTTCTTT; CDR3 protein: CASSAGAGAFF
V gene: TRBV28; D gene: TRBD1; clone size: -; J gene: TRBJ1-2; CDR3 DNA: TGTGCCAGCAGCTTACCGGGGACAGGCTCCGTAATCTATGGCTACACCTTC; CDR3 protein: CASSLPGTGSVIYGYTF
V gene: TRBV27; D gene: -; clone size: -; J gene: TRBJ2-7; CDR3 DNA: TGTGCCAGCAGTGGAGGCTACGAGCAGTACTTC; CDR3 protein: CASSGGYEQYF
V gene: TRBV28; D gene: -; clone size: -; J gene: TRBJ1-2; CDR3 DNA: TGTGCCAGCAGTTTATTCCACGGTGGCTACACCTTC; CDR3 protein: CASSLFHGGYTF
V gene: TRBV4-2; D gene: -; clone size: -; J gene: TRBJ2-5; CDR3 DNA: TGTGCCAGCAGCCGACTATTAGGTAGTGGGGTCCAAGAGACCCAGTACTTC; CDR3 protein: CASSRLLGSGVQETQYF
V gene: TRBV6-4; D gene: -; clone size: -; J gene: TRBJ1-1; CDR3 DNA: TGTGCCAGCAGTGAGCGGGAGAACACTGAAGCTTTCTTT; CDR3 protein: CASSERENTEAFF